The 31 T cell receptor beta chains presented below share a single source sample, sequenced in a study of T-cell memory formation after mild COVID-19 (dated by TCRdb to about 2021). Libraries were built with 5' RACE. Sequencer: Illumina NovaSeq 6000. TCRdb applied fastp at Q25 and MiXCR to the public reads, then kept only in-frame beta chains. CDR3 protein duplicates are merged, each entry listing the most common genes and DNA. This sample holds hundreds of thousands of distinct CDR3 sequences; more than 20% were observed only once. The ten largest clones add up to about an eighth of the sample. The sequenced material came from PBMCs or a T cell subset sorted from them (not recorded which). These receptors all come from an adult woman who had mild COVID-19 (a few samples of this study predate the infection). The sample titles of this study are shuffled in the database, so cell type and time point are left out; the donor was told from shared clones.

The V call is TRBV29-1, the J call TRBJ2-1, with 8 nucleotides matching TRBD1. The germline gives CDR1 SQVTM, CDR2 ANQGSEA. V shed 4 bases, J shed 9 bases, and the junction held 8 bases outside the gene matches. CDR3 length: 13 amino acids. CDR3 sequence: CSVAETGVREQFF. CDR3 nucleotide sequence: TGCAGCGTTGCCGAGACAGGGGTACGTGAGCAGTTCTTC.

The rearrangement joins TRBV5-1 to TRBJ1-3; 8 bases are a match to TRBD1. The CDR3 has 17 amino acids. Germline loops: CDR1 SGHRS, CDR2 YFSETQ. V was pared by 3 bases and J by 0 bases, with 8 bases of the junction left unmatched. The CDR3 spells CASSSHLTGGSGNTIYF. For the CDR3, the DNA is TGCGCCAGCAGCTCCCACCTCACAGGGGGCTCTGGAAACACCATATATTTT.

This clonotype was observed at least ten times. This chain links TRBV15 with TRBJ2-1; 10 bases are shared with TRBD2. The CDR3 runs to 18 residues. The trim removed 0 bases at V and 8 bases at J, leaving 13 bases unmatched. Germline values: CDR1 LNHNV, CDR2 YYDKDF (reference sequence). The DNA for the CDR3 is TGTGCCACCAGCAGAGATGTCCTTCTAGCGGGAGTTTGGGATGAGCAGTTCTTC. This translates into CATSRDVLLAGVWDEQFF.

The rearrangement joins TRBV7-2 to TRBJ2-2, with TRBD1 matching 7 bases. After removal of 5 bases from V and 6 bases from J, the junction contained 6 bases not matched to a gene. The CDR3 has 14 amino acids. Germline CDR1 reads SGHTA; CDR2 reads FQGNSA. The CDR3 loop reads CASSINRGPGELFF. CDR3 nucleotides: TGTGCCAGCAGCATAAACAGGGGTCCCGGGGAGCTGTTTTTT.

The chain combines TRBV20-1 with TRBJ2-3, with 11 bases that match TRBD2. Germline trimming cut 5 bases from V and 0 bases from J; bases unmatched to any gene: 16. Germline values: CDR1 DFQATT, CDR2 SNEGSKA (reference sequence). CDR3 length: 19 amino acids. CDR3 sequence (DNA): TGCAGTGCTCTAGGGGGTAGCGGGAGGGAATCTCTAAGCACAGATACGCAGTATTTT. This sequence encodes CSALGGSGRESLSTDTQYF.

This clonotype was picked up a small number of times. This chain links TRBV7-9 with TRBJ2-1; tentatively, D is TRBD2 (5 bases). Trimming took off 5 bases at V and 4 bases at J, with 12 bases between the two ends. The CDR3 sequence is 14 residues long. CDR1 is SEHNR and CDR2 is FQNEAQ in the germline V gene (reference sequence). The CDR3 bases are TGTGCCAGCAGCCAAAGGGAGAATTACAATGAGCAGTTCTTC. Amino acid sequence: CASSQRENYNEQFF.

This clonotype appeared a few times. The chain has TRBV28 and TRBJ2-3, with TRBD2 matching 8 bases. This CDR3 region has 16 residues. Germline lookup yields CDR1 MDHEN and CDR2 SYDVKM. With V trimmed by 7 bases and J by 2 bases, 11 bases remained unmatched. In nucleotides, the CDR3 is TGTGCCAGCACCCCCCCTGTCGGGAGGGCCACAGATACGCAGTATTTT. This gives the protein CASTPPVGRATDTQYF.

CDR3 amino acids: CASRSGRATVSEQYF. CDR3 in DNA: TGTGCCAGCAGGTCCGGGAGGGCTACTGTAAGCGAGCAGTACTTC. The V call is TRBV14, the J call TRBJ2-7, with 8 nucleotides matching TRBD2. Germline trimming cut 6 bases from V and 6 bases from J; bases unmatched to any gene: 13. CDR1 and CDR2 (germline): SGHDN, FVKESK. The CDR3 is 15 residues long.

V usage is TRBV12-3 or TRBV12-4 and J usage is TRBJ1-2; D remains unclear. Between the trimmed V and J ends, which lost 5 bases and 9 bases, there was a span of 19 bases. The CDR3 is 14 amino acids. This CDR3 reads CASSPNGLPSRYTF. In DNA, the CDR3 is TGTGCCAGCAGTCCAAACGGGCTCCCATCGCGCTACACCTTC.

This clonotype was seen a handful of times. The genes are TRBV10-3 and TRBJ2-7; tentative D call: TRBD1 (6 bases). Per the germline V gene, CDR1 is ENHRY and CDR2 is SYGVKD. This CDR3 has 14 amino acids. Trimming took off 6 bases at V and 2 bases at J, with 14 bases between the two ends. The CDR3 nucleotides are TGTGCCATCAGACCAGGGGAGTGGGCCTACGAGCAGTACTTC. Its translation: CAIRPGEWAYEQYF.

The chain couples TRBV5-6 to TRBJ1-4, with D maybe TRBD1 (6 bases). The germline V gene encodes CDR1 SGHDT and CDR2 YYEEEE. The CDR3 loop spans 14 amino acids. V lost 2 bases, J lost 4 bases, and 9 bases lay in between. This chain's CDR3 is CASSFGQLNEKLFF. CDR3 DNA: TGTGCCAGCAGCTTCGGACAGCTTAATGAAAAACTGTTTTTT.

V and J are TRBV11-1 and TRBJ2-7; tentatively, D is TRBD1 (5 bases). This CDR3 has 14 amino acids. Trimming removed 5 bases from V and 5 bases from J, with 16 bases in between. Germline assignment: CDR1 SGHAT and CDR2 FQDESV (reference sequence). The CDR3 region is CASSPRWQGHEQYF. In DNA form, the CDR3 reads TGTGCCAGCAGCCCCAGATGGCAGGGCCACGAGCAGTACTTC.

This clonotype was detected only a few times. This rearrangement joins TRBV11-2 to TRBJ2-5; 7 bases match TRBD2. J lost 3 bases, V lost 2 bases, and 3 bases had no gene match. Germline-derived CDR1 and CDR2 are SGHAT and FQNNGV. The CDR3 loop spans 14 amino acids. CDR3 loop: CASSLWGGKETQYF. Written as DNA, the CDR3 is TGTGCCAGCAGCTTATGGGGAGGGAAAGAGACCCAGTACTTC.

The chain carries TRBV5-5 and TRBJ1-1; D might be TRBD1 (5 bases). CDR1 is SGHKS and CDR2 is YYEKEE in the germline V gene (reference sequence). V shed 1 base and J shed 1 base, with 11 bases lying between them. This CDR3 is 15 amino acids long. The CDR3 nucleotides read TGTGCCAGCAGCTTGACGTCGCAGGGGAACACTGAAGCTTTCTTT. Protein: CASSLTSQGNTEAFF.

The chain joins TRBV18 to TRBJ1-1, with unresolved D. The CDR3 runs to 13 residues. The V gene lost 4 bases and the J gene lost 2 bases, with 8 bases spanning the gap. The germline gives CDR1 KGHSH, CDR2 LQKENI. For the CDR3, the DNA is TGTGCCAGCTCACAAAAAGAAAACACTGAAGCTTTCTTT. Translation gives CASSQKENTEAFF.

The DNA for the CDR3 is TGCAGCGCAGTTCTTGCGGGCACAGATACGCAGTATTTT. Its protein product is CSAVLAGTDTQYF. This sequence joins TRBV29-1 and TRBJ2-3; D gene uncertain. Looked up from germline, CDR1 is SQVTM and CDR2 is ANQGSEA. The germline V and J ends were trimmed by 7 bases and 1 base, with 12 bases remaining between them. The CDR3 runs to 13 residues.

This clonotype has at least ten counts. CDR3 nucleotides: TGTGCCAGCAGCCCGGGACTAGCGGGGACCGGGGAGCTGTTTTTT. It translates to CASSPGLAGTGELFF. The V call is TRBV12-3 or TRBV12-4, the J call TRBJ2-2; TRBD2 matches at 13 bases. With V trimmed by 6 bases and J by 5 bases, 3 bases remained unmatched. The CDR3 spans 15 residues.

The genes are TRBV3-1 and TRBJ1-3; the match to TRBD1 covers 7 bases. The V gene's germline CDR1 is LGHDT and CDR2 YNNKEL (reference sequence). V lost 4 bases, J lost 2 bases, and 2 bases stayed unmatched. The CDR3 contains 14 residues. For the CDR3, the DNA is TGTGCCAGCAGCCCTACAGGGGCTGGAAACACCATATATTTT. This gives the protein CASSPTGAGNTIYF.

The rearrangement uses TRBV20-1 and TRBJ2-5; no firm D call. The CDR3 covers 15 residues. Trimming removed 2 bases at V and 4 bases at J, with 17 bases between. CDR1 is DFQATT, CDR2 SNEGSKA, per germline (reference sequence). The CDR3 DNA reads TGCAGTGCTAGATCCCCGGGCCTACCGGGAGAGACCCAGTACTTC. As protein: CSARSPGLPGETQYF.

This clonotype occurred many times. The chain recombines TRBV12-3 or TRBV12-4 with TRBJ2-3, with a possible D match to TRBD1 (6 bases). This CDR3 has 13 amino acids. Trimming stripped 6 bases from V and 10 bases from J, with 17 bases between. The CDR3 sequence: CASSLTGTRSQYF. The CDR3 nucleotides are TGTGCCAGCAGCCTAACCGGGACAAGATCGCAGTATTTT.

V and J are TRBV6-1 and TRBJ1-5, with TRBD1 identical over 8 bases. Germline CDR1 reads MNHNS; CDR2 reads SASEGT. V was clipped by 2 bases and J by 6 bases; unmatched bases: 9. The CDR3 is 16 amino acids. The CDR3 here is CASSEKTGAGPQPQHF. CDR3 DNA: TGTGCCAGCAGTGAAAAGACAGGGGCAGGTCCTCAGCCCCAGCATTTT.

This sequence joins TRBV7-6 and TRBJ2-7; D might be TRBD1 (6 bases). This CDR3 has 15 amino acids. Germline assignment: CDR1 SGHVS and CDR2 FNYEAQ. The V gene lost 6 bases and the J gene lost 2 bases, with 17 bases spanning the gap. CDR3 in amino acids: CASRLGETGPYEQYF. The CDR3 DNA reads TGTGCCAGCAGACTCGGGGAGACAGGCCCCTACGAGCAGTACTTC.

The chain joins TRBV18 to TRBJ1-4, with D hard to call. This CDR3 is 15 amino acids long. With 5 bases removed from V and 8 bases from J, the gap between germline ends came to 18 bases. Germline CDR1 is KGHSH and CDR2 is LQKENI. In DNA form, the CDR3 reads TGTGCCAGCTCAGTCGGAGCTCCACCTGGGGAAAAACTGTTTTTT. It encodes CASSVGAPPGEKLFF. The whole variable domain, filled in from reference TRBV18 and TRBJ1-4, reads NAGVMQNPRHLVRRRGQEARLRCSPMKGHSHVYWYRQLPEEGLKFMVYLQKENIIDESGMPKERFSAEFPKEGPSILRIQQVVRGDSAAYFCASSVGAPPGEKLFFGSGTQLSVL.

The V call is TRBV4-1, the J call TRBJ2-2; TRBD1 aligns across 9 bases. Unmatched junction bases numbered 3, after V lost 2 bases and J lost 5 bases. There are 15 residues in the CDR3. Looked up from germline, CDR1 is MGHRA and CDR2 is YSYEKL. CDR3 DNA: TGCGCCAGCAGCCAATTAGGACAGGGGACCGGGGAGCTGTTTTTT. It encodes CASSQLGQGTGELFF.

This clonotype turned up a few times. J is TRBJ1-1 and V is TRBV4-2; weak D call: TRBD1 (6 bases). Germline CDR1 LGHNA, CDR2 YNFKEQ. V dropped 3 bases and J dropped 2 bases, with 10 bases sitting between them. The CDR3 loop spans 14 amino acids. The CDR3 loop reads CASSHQGTNTEAFF. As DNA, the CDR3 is TGTGCCAGCAGCCACCAGGGGACAAACACTGAAGCTTTCTTT.

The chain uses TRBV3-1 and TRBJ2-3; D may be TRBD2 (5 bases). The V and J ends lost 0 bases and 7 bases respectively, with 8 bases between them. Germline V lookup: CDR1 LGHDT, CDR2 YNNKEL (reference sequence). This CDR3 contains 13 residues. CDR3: CASSQDSGYTQYF. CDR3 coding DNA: TGTGCCAGCAGCCAAGATTCGGGATATACGCAGTATTTT.

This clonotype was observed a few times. CDR3 region: CASSSRGTAFTDTQYF. CDR3 DNA sequence: TGTGCCAGCAGCTCGCGAGGGACAGCCTTCACAGATACGCAGTATTTT. This sequence joins TRBV7-6 and TRBJ2-3, with 7 bases fitting TRBD1. V was pared by 4 bases and J by 2 bases, with 9 bases of the junction left unmatched. The CDR3 is 16 amino acids. Germline V lookup: CDR1 SGHVS, CDR2 FNYEAQ.

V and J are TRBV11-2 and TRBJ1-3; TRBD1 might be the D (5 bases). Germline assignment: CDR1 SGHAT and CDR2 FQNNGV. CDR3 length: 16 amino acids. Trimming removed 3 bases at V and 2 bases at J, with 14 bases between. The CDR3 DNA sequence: TGTGCCAGCAGCTTCTTGGGGGGTAGCACTGGAAACACCATATATTTT. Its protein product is CASSFLGGSTGNTIYF.

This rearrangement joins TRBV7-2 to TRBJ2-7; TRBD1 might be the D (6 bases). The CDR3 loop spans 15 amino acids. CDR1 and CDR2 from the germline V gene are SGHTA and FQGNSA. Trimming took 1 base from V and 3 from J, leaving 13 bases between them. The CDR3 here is CASSLDRTEVYEQYF. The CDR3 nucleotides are TGTGCCAGCAGCTTAGACCGGACAGAGGTCTACGAGCAGTACTTC. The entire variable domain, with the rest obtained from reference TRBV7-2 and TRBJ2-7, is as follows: GAGVSQSPSNKVTEKGKDVELRCDPISGHTALYWYRQSLGQGLEFLIYFQGNSAPDKSGLPSDRFSAERTGGSVSTLTIQRTQQEDSAVYLCASSLDRTEVYEQYFGPGTRLTVT.

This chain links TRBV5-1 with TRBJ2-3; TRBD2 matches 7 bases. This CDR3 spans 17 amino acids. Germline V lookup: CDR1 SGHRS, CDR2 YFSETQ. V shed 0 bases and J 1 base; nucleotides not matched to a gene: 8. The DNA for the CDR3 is TGCGCCAGCAGCTTGGAGCCTAGCGGAACCCGCACAGATACGCAGTATTTT. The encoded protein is CASSLEPSGTRTDTQYF.

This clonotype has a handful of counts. The CDR3 sequence is CSVEKRSLTDTQYF. CDR3 bases: TGCAGCGTTGAAAAAAGGTCCCTCACAGATACGCAGTATTTT. The rearrangement uses TRBV29-1 and TRBJ2-3, with D unresolved. The CDR3 is 14 residues long. CDR1 SQVTM and CDR2 ANQGSEA come from the germline V gene. Trimming removed 2 bases at V and 2 bases at J, with 11 bases between.